The next 24 T cell receptor beta chains were all read from a single sample in a study of TIL therapy for anti-PD-1-resistant metastatic lung cancer. Time point given: pre-treatment sample, taken before nivolumab and TIL therapy. The libraries were made with immunoSEQ v3. Clones were read by immunoSEQ multiplex PCR, and TCRdb kept only the in-frame ones, dropping some. The data hold 52,000 or so clones, with about 81% observed a single time. This specimen was blood, taken at baseline. The origin of the receptors is a person between 25 and 79 years old with non-small cell lung cancer.

V gene TRBV5-8 combines with J gene TRBJ2-1; D might be TRBD1 (5 bases). CDR3 length equals 15 residues. V was shortened by 2 bases and J by 4 bases, with 13 bases between the two germline ends. Germline V gene lookup returns CDR1 SGHTS and CDR2 YDEGEE. Here the CDR3 DNA reads TGTGCCAGCAGCTTTCAACAGGTCAATTACAATGAGCAGTTCTTC. Protein sequence: CASSFQQVNYNEQFF. The full variable domain, rest sourced from reference TRBV5-8 and TRBJ2-1, is EAGVTQSPTHLIKTRGQQATLRCSPISGHTSVYWYQQALGLGLQFLLWYDEGEERNRGNFPPRFSGRQFPNYSSELNVNALELEDSALYLCASSFQQVNYNEQFFGPGTRLTVL.

Only one count was recorded for this clone. This chain uses TRBV7-3 with TRBJ2-6, with D possibly TRBD1 on 5 matching bases. The CDR3 spans 17 residues. The germline V gene has CDR1 SGHTA and CDR2 FQGTGA. Trimming took 0 bases from V and 0 from J, leaving 9 bases between them. CDR3 protein: CASSLTVRGSGANVLTF. DNA for the CDR3: TGTGCCAGCAGCTTAACGGTTAGGGGCTCTGGGGCCAACGTCCTGACTTTC.

V is TRBV28 and J is TRBJ1-2; 8 positions agree with TRBD1. This CDR3 contains 16 residues. CDR1 is MDHEN and CDR2 is SYDVKM in the germline V gene. Losses at the gene ends were 1 base for V and 2 bases for J; bases not matched to a gene: 6. CDR3 in DNA: TGTGCCAGCAGTTTATTGGGACAGGACGCAAACTATGGCTACACCTTC. It encodes CASSLLGQDANYGYTF.

This clone was picked up one time. The chain combines TRBV9 with TRBJ1-6; D is uncertain. CDR1 and CDR2 (germline): SGDLS, YYNGEE. The CDR3 spans 13 residues. V dropped 3 bases and J dropped 5 bases, with 6 bases sitting between them. CDR3 protein: CASSATDNSPLHF. The CDR3 nucleotides are TGTGCCAGCAGCGCTACGGATAATTCACCCCTCCACTTT.

This chain connects TRBV5-4 to TRBJ2-5; 7 bases fit TRBD2. Germline V gene data show CDR1 as SGHNT and CDR2 as YYREEE (reference sequence). Germline trimming cut 3 bases from V and 6 bases from J; bases unmatched to any gene: 8. The CDR3 is 14 residues long. This CDR3 reads CASSSRERGQTQYF. CDR3 bases: TGTGCCAGCAGCTCGCGGGAGCGCGGCCAGACCCAGTACTTC.

The chain employs TRBV5-1 and TRBJ1-1, with no clear D. Trimming pared 5 bases from V and 0 bases from J, leaving 8 bases between. CDR1 is SGHRS and CDR2 is YFSETQ in the germline V gene. This CDR3 comprises 13 residues. CDR3 in amino acids: CASRPTVNTEAFF. CDR3 nucleotides: TGCGCCAGCAGACCTACAGTGAACACTGAAGCTTTCTTT. The full variable domain, with the rest looked up from reference TRBV5-1 and TRBJ1-1, is KAGVTQTPRYLIKTRGQQVTLSCSPISGHRSVSWYQQTPGQGLQFLFEYFSETQRNKGNFPGRFSGRQFSNSRSEMNVSTLELGDSALYLCASRPTVNTEAFFGQGTRLTVV.

The chain joins TRBV5-6 to TRBJ1-5, with D possibly matching TRBD1 (5 bases). V dropped 4 bases and J dropped 0 bases, with 17 bases sitting between them. The germline V gene encodes CDR1 SGHDT and CDR2 YYEEEE. CDR3 length: 17 residues. The chain's CDR3 is CASSLGVGLGSNQPQHF. The DNA of the CDR3 is TGTGCCAGCAGCCTTGGAGTGGGGCTCGGTAGCAATCAGCCCCAGCATTTT.

This clone was counted a few times. The rearrangement links TRBV6-6 to TRBJ1-6; D gene uncertain. In germline, CDR1 is MNHNY, CDR2 SVGAGI (reference sequence). CDR3 size: 11 residues. Between the trimmed V and J ends, which lost 3 bases and 6 bases, there was a span of 0 bases. The CDR3 region has the DNA TGTGCCAGCAGTTATAATTCACCCCTCCACTTT. It is translated as CASSYNSPLHF.

This clone has only one observation. The gene calls are TRBV15 and TRBJ1-4, with D possibly being TRBD1 (5 bases). Per the germline V gene, CDR1 is LNHNV and CDR2 is YYDKDF (reference sequence). The CDR3 covers 19 residues. V lost 1 base and J lost 0, with 18 bases in between. DNA for the CDR3: TGTGCCACCAGCAGAGGGTGGGGCACTTCAACTGCAACTAATGAAAAACTGTTTTTT. Its protein is CATSRGWGTSTATNEKLFF.

This clone was detected once. This chain links TRBV4-2 with TRBJ2-7, with 8 bases matching TRBD1. Losses at the gene ends were 4 bases for V and 4 bases for J; bases not matched to a gene: 6. CDR3 length: 14 residues. Germline-derived CDR1 and CDR2 are LGHNA and YNFKEQ. The chain's CDR3 is CASSLDRGKYEQYF. The CDR3 DNA follows: TGTGCCAGCAGCCTTGACAGGGGTAAATACGAGCAGTACTTC.

The chain is built from TRBV28 and TRBJ1-5, with D hard to call. The ends were cut back, 7 bases at V and 5 bases at J, with 9 bases in the middle. Per germline, CDR1 MDHEN and CDR2 SYDVKM. The length of the CDR3 is 12 residues. The CDR3 DNA reads TGTGCCAGCACCTTAAGGGATCAGCCCCAGCATTTT. This sequence encodes CASTLRDQPQHF. The full variable domain, with the rest looked up from reference TRBV28 and TRBJ1-5, is DVKVTQSSRYLVKRTGEKVFLECVQDMDHENMFWYRQDPGLGLRLIYFSYDVKMKEKGDIPEGYSVSREKKERFSLILESASTNQTSMYLCASTLRDQPQHFGDGTRLSIL.

The chain recombines TRBV3-1 (or the pseudogene TRBV3-2) with TRBJ2-3; 7 positions agree with TRBD2. The ends lost 2 bases at V and 4 bases at J; junction bases unmatched: 9. This CDR3 region has 16 residues. Looked up from germline, CDR1 is LGHDT and CDR2 is YNNKEL (reference sequence). CDR3 sequence reads: CASSQNGAGRADTQYF. CDR3 DNA: TGTGCCAGCAGCCAAAACGGGGCGGGGAGGGCAGATACGCAGTATTTT.

J is TRBJ2-1 and V is TRBV7-9; 9 bases line up with TRBD1. Germline V CDR1 and CDR2: SEHNR, FQNEAQ (reference sequence). The length of the CDR3 is 16 residues. The junction had 15 bases not matched to a gene; V was cut back by 7 bases and J by 8 bases. Written as DNA, the CDR3 is TGTGCCAGCAAGCTTAGGCCCGGGACAGGGAACTATGAGCAGTTCTTC. It encodes CASKLRPGTGNYEQFF.

V is TRBV10-3 and J is TRBJ2-3, with TRBD2 identical over 8 bases. Germline assignment: CDR1 ENHRY and CDR2 SYGVKD. The CDR3 spans 14 residues. V lost 6 bases, J lost 3 bases, and 5 bases stayed unmatched. CDR3 DNA: TGTGCCATCAGACCTAGCGGGCGGACAGATACGCAGTATTTT. This gives the protein CAIRPSGRTDTQYF.

In its sample, this clone was seen once. The chain is built from TRBV6-2 or TRBV6-3 and TRBJ2-1; possible D gene TRBD2, 6 bases. V was clipped by 2 bases and J by 6 bases, with 20 bases between them. CDR1 MNHEY and CDR2 SVGEGT come from the germline V gene. This CDR3 comprises 17 residues. CDR3 amino acids: CASSYNPRDRGGNEQFF. The DNA for the CDR3 is TGTGCCAGCAGTTACAACCCCCGGGACCGGGGAGGCAATGAGCAGTTCTTC.

This sequence joins TRBV7-6 and TRBJ2-3; D is unresolved. V was shortened by 2 bases and J by 2 bases, with 5 bases between the two germline ends. Germline values: CDR1 SGHVS, CDR2 FNYEAQ. The CDR3 consists of 13 residues. For the CDR3, the DNA is TGTGCCAGCAGCTTATCGTTCACAGATACGCAGTATTTT. Translation gives CASSLSFTDTQYF. Based on the CDR3 plus reference TRBV7-6 and TRBJ2-3, the full variable domain is GAGVSQSPRYKVTKRGQDVALRCDPISGHVSLYWYRQALGQGPEFLTYFNYEAQQDKSGLPNDRFSAERPEGSISTLTIQRTEQRDSAMYRCASSLSFTDTQYFGPGTRLTVL.

The genes are TRBV5-1 and TRBJ1-2; D unclear. CDR1 is SGHRS, CDR2 YFSETQ, per germline. The CDR3 loop spans 14 amino acids. Trimming removed 0 bases from V and 2 bases from J, with 8 bases in between. CDR3 coding DNA: TGCGCCAGCAGCTTGGGCTCCGGAAACTATGGCTACACCTTC. As protein: CASSLGSGNYGYTF.

In this sample, this clone turned up a few times. The chain joins TRBV20-1 to TRBJ2-5; TRBD1 or TRBD2 may be the D gene (6 bases each). Germline loops: CDR1 DFQATT, CDR2 SNEGSKA (reference sequence). The V and J ends lost 3 bases and 0 bases respectively, with 14 bases between them. CDR3 length: 15 amino acids. This CDR3 is CSASGRGGHQETQYF. As DNA, the CDR3 is TGCAGTGCTAGTGGCAGGGGAGGACACCAAGAGACCCAGTACTTC.

The chain employs TRBV10-1 and TRBJ1-6, with D possibly matching TRBD1 (5 bases). Germline V gene sequence: CDR1 WNHNN, CDR2 SYGVQD (reference sequence). V was pared by 5 bases and J by 5 bases, with 10 bases between. The CDR3 runs 14 residues. The CDR3 nucleotides are TGCGCCAGCAGTCAGGGTCGCAATAATTCACCCCTCCACTTT. Translation: CASSQGRNNSPLHF.

The rearrangement joins TRBV19 to TRBJ2-7, with D perhaps matching TRBD2 (5 bases). Trimming took 5 bases from V and 3 from J, leaving 14 bases between them. This CDR3 is 14 amino acids long. Germline V gives CDR1 LNHDA, CDR2 SQIVND (reference sequence). The CDR3 coding sequence is TGTGCCAGTAGTTACCCCGGGAATCACTACGAGCAGTACTTC. Translating gives CASSYPGNHYEQYF. Drawing the rest from reference TRBV19 and TRBJ2-7, the complete variable domain is DGGITQSPKYLFRKEGQNVTLSCEQNLNHDAMYWYRQDPGQGLRLIYYSQIVNDFQKGDIAEGYSVSREKKESFPLTVTSAQKNPTAFYLCASSYPGNHYEQYFGPGTRLTVT.

The rearrangement links TRBV2 to TRBJ2-3, with D perhaps TRBD1 (6 bases). CDR1 and CDR2 from the germline V gene are SNHLY and FYNNEI. V shed 8 bases and J shed 3 bases, with 12 bases lying between them. The CDR3 is 13 amino acids. Here the CDR3 reads CASYRDVTDTQYF. CDR3 nucleotide sequence: TGTGCCAGCTACAGGGATGTTACAGATACGCAGTATTTT. Looking up the rest from reference TRBV2 and TRBJ2-3 gives the full variable domain: EPEVTQTPSHQVTQMGQEVILRCVPISNHLYFYWYRQILGQKVEFLVSFYNNEISEKSEIFDDQFSVERPDGSNFTLKIRSTKLEDSAMYFCASYRDVTDTQYFGPGTRLTVL.

This clone was seen only a few times. V is TRBV7-6 and J is TRBJ2-3, with 10 bases lining up with TRBD2. V shed 3 bases, J shed 0 bases, and the junction held 6 bases outside the gene matches. Germline V gene lookup returns CDR1 SGHVS and CDR2 FNYEAQ. The CDR3 is 17 amino acids. The DNA for the CDR3 is TGTGCCAGCAGCTTGGAAGGGACTAGCGCTAGCACAGATACGCAGTATTTT. Residues: CASSLEGTSASTDTQYF.

The chain uses TRBV19 and TRBJ2-7; no reliable D call. Germline loops: CDR1 LNHDA, CDR2 SQIVND (reference sequence). This CDR3 is 14 amino acids long. V was trimmed by 2 bases and J by 0 bases, leaving 8 bases between them. As DNA, the CDR3 is TGTGCCAGTAGTATAATCGTCAGCTCCTACGAGCAGTACTTC. Amino acids: CASSIIVSSYEQYF.

This clone turned up a few times. This chain connects TRBV7-3 to TRBJ2-1; 7 positions agree with TRBD2. Germline V gene sequence: CDR1 SGHTA, CDR2 FQGTGA. The CDR3 runs 14 residues. V shed 3 bases and J 5 bases; nucleotides not matched to a gene: 4. CDR3 loop: CASSFGLVDNEQFF. CDR3 in DNA: TGTGCCAGCAGCTTCGGACTAGTGGACAATGAGCAGTTCTTC.